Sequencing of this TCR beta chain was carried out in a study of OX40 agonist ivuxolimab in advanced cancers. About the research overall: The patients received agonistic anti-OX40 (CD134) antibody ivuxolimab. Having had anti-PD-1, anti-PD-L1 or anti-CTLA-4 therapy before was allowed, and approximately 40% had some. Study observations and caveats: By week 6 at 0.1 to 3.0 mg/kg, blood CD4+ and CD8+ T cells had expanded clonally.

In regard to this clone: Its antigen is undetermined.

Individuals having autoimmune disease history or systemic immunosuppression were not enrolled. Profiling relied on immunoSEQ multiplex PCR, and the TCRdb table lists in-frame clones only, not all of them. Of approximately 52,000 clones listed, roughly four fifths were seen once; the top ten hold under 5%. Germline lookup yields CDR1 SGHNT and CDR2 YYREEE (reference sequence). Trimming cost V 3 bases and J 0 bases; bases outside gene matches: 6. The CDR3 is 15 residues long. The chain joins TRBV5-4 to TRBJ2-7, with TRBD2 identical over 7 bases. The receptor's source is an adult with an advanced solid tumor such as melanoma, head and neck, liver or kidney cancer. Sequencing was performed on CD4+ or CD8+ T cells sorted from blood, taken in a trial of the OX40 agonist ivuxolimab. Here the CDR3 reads CASSWSGGNSYEQYF. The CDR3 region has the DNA TGTGCCAGCAGCTGGTCGGGGGGAAACTCCTACGAGCAGTACTTC. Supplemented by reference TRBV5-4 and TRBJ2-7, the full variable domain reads ETGVTQSPTHLIKTRGQQVTLRCSSQSGHNTVSWYQQALGQGPQFIFQYYREEENGRGNFPPRFSGLQFPNYSSELNVNALELDDSALYLCASSWSGGNSYEQYFGPGTRLTVT.